Sequencing of this T cell receptor beta chain was carried out in a study of vaccination and CD4 T cells after COVID-19. Overall study: Participants were administered two doses of either the BNT162b2 or the mRNA-1273 vaccine. Post-COVID draws came a median 101 days after diagnosis (range 35 to 161).

Turning to this clonotype: Its cognate antigen is unknown.

Treatment described: roughly ten-day PBMC culture with coronavirus spike peptide pools or control peptides (ViraFEST assay). CD4+ T cells that came from the unexposed donor were collected before the COVID-19 pandemic (2011-2018). Expanded clonotypes were found by TCR sequencing after peptide-pool stimulation (ViraFEST). By negative selection, CD4+ T cells were isolated once culture had run for nine to eleven days. The germline V gene has CDR1 SGHRS and CDR2 YFSETQ. The V end lost 0 bases, the J end lost 2 bases, and 14 bases lay between the germline ends. CDR3 size: 16 residues. The Oncomine TCR Beta short-read assay was what sequenced the DNA obtained from cultured CD4+ T cells. TCRdb passed the PCR reads through MiXCR, listing each CDR3 protein once. The sample consists of about 6,700 distinct CDR3 sequences, around half of them appearing once.

This TCR was recovered from a human donor in good health. V is TRBV5-1 and J is TRBJ2-5; D is possibly TRBD2 (6 bases). Material for sequencing was CD4+ T cells from blood, cultured in vitro. The CDR3 nucleotides are TGCGCCAGCAGCTTGGACGTTGTTAGCGGACAAGAGACCCAGTACTTC. Its protein product is CASSLDVVSGQETQYF. The full variable domain, completed using reference TRBV5-1 and TRBJ2-5, is KAGVTQTPRYLIKTRGQQVTLSCSPISGHRSVSWYQQTPGQGLQFLFEYFSETQRNKGNFPGRFSGRQFSNSRSEMNVSTLELGDSALYLCASSLDVVSGQETQYFGPGTRLLVL.